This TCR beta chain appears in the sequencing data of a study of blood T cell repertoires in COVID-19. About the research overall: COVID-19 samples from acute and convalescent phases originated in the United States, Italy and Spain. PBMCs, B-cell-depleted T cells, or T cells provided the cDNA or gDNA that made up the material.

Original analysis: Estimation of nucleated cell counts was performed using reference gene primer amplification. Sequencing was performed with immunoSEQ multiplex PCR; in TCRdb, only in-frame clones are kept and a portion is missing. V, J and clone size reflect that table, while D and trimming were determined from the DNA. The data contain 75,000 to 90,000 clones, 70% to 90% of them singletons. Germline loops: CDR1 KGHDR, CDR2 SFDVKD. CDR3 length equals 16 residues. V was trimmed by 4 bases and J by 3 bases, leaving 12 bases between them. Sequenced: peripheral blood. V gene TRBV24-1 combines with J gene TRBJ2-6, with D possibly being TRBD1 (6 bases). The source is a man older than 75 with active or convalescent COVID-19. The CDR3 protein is CATSEPRGLGANVLTF. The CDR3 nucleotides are TGTGCCACCAGTGAGCCCAGGGGTCTTGGGGCCAACGTCCTGACTTTC.